Listed here are 8 T cell receptor beta chains from one sample, sequenced in a study of blood T cells in healthy people across ages. It was with a sample-barcoded 5' primer and a J-beta primer mix that a second PCR of roughly 7 to 12 cycles was run. TCRdb re-called the 5' RACE reads with MiXCR, one entry per CDR3 protein. The sample records around 800,000 distinct CDR3 sequences, around 25% being singletons. These data were likewise used in another study, on T cells of mothers and their children.

Sequenced sample: blood. These receptors were obtained from a boy aged 10-17 years in good health.

In its sample, this clonotype was seen once. The chain has TRBV20-1 and TRBJ1-2; possibly TRBD1 for D (6 bases). V lost 3 bases and J 0 bases, leaving 14 bases between the germline ends. The length of the CDR3 is 15 residues. Germline V gives CDR1 DFQATT, CDR2 SNEGSKA (reference sequence). CDR3 region: CSASPGARSNYGYTF. CDR3 in DNA: TGCAGTGCTAGTCCAGGGGCCAGATCTAACTATGGCTACACCTTC.

This clonotype has only a few counts. Germline is not matched at one junction end, which may reflect a read error. V is TRBV4-1 and J is TRBJ2-5; D possibly corresponds to TRBD1 (6 bases). The germline gives CDR1 MGHRA, CDR2 YSYEKL. The CDR3 totals 14 residues. DNA of the CDR3: TGCGCCAGCAGCCAGTACAGGGTCCAAGAGACTCAGTACTTC. It encodes CASSQYRVQETQYF.

This clonotype was observed a handful of times. The chain joins TRBV7-2 to TRBJ2-1, with 10 bases fitting TRBD2. Unmatched junction bases numbered 8, after V lost 4 bases and J lost 8 bases. This CDR3 is built from 15 residues. Germline V gene data show CDR1 as SGHTA and CDR2 as FQGNSA. The CDR3 loop is CASSSRSGGLYEQFF. In nucleotides, the CDR3 is TGTGCCAGCAGCTCACGTAGCGGGGGGCTTTATGAGCAGTTCTTC.

This chain links TRBV3-1 with TRBJ2-7; no reliable D call. The germline gives CDR1 LGHDT, CDR2 YNNKEL (reference sequence). This CDR3 is 15 amino acids long. Trimming left V 1 base short and J 0 bases short, with 10 bases between. The DNA of the CDR3 is TGTGCCAGCAGCCAAGTAGCCAGGAGCTCCTACGAGCAGTACTTC. This translates into CASSQVARSSYEQYF.

At least ten counts were recorded for this clonotype. V gene TRBV5-1 combines with J gene TRBJ2-2; D is undetermined. This CDR3 is built from 14 residues. The ends were cut back, 0 bases at V and 1 base at J, with 4 bases in the middle. CDR1 is SGHRS and CDR2 is YFSETQ in the germline V gene. The CDR3 nucleotides read TGCGCCAGCAGCTTGGGTCGGAACACCGGGGAGCTGTTTTTT. The encoded protein is CASSLGRNTGELFF.

This clonotype was detected many times. This chain uses TRBV9 with TRBJ2-1; 7 bases line up with TRBD1. CDR3 length: 14 amino acids. V lost 3 bases and J lost 5; bases outside the gene matches: 5. The germline V gene has CDR1 SGDLS and CDR2 YYNGEE. In DNA form, the CDR3 reads TGTGCCAGCAGCGGTACAGGGGCGAACAATGAGCAGTTCTTC. It is translated as CASSGTGANNEQFF. The complete variable domain, with remaining parts taken from reference TRBV9 and TRBJ2-1, reads DSGVTQTPKHLITATGQRVTLRCSPRSGDLSVYWYQQSLDQGLQFLIQYYNGEERAKGNILERFSAQQFPDLHSELNLSSLELGDSALYFCASSGTGANNEQFFGPGTRLTVL.

The chain couples TRBV24-1 to TRBJ1-2, with 11 positions matching TRBD1. Germline V gene data show CDR1 as KGHDR and CDR2 as SFDVKD. V lost 3 bases to trimming and J lost 3 bases; unmatched junction nucleotides: 2. The CDR3 totals 15 residues. CDR3 in amino acids: CATSDPGQGDYGYTF. In DNA, the CDR3 is TGTGCCACCAGTGATCCGGGACAGGGGGACTATGGCTACACCTTC.

This clonotype has just a few counts. The J gene is TRBJ2-1, the V gene TRBV30, with D perhaps being TRBD1 or TRBD2 (5 bases each). The J call is doubtful: the DNA matches TRBJ2-7 better. The germline CDR1 and CDR2 sequences are GTSNPN and SVGIG (reference sequence). The CDR3 is 14 amino acids. The CDR3 sequence: CAWRKAGSSYEQYF. Written as DNA, the CDR3 is TGTGCCTGGAGGAAGGCAGGGAGCTCCTACGAGCAGTACTTC.